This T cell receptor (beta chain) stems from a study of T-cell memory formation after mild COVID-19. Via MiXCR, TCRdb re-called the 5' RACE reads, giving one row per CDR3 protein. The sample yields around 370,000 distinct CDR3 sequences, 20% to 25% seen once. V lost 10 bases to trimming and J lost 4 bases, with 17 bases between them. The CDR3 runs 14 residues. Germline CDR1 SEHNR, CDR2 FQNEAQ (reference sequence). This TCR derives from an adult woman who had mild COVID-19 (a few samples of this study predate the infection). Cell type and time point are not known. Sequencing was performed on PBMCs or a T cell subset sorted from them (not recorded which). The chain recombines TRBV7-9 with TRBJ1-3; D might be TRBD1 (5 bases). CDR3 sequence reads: CATPFRDGGNTIYF. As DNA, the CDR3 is TGTGCCACCCCTTTCAGGGATGGAGGAAACACCATATATTTT.